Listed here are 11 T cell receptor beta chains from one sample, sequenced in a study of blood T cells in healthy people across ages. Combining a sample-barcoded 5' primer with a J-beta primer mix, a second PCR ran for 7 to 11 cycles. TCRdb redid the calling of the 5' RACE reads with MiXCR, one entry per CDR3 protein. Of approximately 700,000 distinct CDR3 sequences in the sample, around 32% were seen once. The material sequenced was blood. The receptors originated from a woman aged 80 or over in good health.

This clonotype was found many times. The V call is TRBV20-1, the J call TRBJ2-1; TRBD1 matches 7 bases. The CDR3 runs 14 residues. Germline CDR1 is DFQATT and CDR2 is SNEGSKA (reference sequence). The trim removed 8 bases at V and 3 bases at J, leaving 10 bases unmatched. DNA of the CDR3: TGCAGTTTTGACAGGGTTGACGGCTACAATGAGCAGTTCTTC. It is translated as CSFDRVDGYNEQFF.

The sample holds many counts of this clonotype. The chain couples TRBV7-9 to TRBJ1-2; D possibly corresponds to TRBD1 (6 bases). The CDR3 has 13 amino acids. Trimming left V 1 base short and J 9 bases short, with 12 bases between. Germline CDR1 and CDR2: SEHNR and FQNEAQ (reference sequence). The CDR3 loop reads CASSLDLGTSYTF. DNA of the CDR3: TGTGCCAGCAGCTTAGATCTCGGGACAAGCTACACCTTC.

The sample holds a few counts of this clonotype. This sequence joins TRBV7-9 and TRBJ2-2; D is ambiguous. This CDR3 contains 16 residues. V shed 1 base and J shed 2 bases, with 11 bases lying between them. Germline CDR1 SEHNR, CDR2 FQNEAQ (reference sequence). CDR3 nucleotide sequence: TGTGCCAGCAGCTTAGATCTCCAAGGAAACACCGGGGAGCTGTTTTTT. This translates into CASSLDLQGNTGELFF.

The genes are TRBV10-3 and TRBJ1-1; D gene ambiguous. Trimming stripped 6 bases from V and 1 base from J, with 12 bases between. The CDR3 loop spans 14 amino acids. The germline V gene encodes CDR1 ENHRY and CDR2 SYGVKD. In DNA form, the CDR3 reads TGTGCCATCAGGGGAAGGTTGGAGAACACTGAAGCTTTCTTT. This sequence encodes CAIRGRLENTEAFF.

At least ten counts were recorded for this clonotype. The CDR3 loop reads CASSQDHSGNNEQFF. The DNA of the CDR3 is TGTGCCAGCAGCCAAGATCATTCAGGGAACAATGAGCAGTTCTTC. The chain recombines TRBV3-1 with TRBJ2-1; D possibly corresponds to TRBD1 (5 bases). Germline assignment: CDR1 LGHDT and CDR2 YNNKEL (reference sequence). Trimming took 0 bases from V and 5 from J, leaving 11 bases between them. The CDR3 contains 15 residues.

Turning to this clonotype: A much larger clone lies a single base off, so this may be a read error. CDR3 coding DNA: TGTGCCTGGAATTTCAAAGGACGGGGAGGCGGCTACACCTTC. Translation gives CAWNFKGRGGGYTF. The V and J genes are TRBV30 and TRBJ1-2; D gene ambiguous. Germline V gene sequence: CDR1 GTSNPN, CDR2 SVGIG (reference sequence). V lost 4 bases and J lost 8, with 20 bases in between. The CDR3 is made up of 14 amino acids.

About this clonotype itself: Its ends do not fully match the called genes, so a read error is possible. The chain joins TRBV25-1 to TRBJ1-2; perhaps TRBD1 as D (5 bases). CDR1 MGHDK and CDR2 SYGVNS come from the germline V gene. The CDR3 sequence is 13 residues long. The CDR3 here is CAGSAGTIYGYTF. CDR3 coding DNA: TGTGCCGGCAGCGCCGGGACGATTTATGGCTACACCTTC.

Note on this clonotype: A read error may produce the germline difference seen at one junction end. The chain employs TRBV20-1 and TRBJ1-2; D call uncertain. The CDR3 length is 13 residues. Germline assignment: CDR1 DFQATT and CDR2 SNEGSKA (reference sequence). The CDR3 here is CSAIPDGFYGYTF. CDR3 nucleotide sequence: TGCAGTGCTATCCCGGACGGCTTCTATGGTTACACCTTC.

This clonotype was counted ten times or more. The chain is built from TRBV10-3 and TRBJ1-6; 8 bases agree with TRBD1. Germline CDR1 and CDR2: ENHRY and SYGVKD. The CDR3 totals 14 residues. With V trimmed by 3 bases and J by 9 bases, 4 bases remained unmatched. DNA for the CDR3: TGTGCCATCAGTGACAGGGGGCTTACTTCACCCCTCCACTTT. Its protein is CAISDRGLTSPLHF.

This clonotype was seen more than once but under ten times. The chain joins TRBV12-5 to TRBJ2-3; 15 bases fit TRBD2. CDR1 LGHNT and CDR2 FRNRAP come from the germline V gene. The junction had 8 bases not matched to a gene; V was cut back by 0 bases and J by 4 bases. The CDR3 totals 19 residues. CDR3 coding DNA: TGTGCTAGTGGTTTGGTGCAGGGGGGACTAGCGGGGGGCCCAGATACGCAGTATTTT. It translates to CASGLVQGGLAGGPDTQYF.

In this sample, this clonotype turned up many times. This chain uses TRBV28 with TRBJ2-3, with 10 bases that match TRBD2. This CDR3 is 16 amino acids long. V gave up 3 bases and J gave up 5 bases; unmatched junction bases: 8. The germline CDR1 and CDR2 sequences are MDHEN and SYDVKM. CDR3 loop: CASSFSGLAVGDTQYF. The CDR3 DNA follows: TGTGCCAGCAGTTTTTCCGGACTAGCGGTCGGAGATACGCAGTATTTT.